This is a list of T cell receptor beta chains from one sample in a study of T-cell reconstitution after alpha-beta-depleted transplantation in children. TCRdb reprocessed the PCR reads with MiXCR, giving one entry per CDR3 protein. The profile covers 300,000 or so distinct CDR3 sequences, with approximately 23% appearing a single time and roughly 11% taken by the ten largest. The sequenced sample was PBMCs, mostly from graft donor cells, obtained 180 days after TCRalphabeta/CD19-depleted stem cell transplant. These receptors came from a male patient younger than 18 who had a stem cell transplant for acute lymphoblastic leukemia, so the T cells may come from the graft donor. Each CDR3 is given with its conserved first and last residue. Fields, in order: D gene, clone size, V gene, J gene, CDR3 DNA, CDR3 protein. D genes are given only for firm matches. Clone size is not always given. Where it is, it says once, few, many or a class for expanded clones.

d_call: .; clone_size: few; v_call: TRBV20-1; j_call: TRBJ2-4; cdr3_nt: TGCAGTGCTAGCCGGGACTCCCACATTCAGTACTTC; cdr3_aa: CSASRDSHIQYF
d_call: TRBD1; clone_size: .; v_call: TRBV5-1; j_call: TRBJ2-7; cdr3_nt: TGCGCCACGCGACGGGCCCGGGACAGGGCCTACGAGCAGTACTTC; cdr3_aa: CATRRARDRAYEQYF
d_call: .; clone_size: .; v_call: TRBV7-3; j_call: TRBJ2-3; cdr3_nt: TGTGCCAGCAGCTTATACCCTAGCTCTAGCACAGATACGCAGTATTTT; cdr3_aa: CASSLYPSSSTDTQYF
d_call: TRBD1; clone_size: few; v_call: TRBV27; j_call: TRBJ1-5; cdr3_nt: TGTGCCAGCAGTGCAGGACAGGGGCTTTATCAGCCCCAGCATTTT; cdr3_aa: CASSAGQGLYQPQHF
d_call: .; clone_size: .; v_call: TRBV6-5; j_call: TRBJ1-6; cdr3_nt: TGTGCCAGCAGTTACCCTAGTTCACCCCTCCACTTT; cdr3_aa: CASSYPSSPLHF
d_call: TRBD1; clone_size: many; v_call: TRBV5-1; j_call: TRBJ1-3; cdr3_nt: TGCGCCAGCAGCCCGGGACAGAGTTCTGGAAACACCATATATTTT; cdr3_aa: CASSPGQSSGNTIYF
d_call: TRBD2; clone_size: .; v_call: TRBV4-2; j_call: TRBJ2-1; cdr3_nt: TGTGCCAGCAGCCAAGAGGGGCTACTAGCGGGGCACAATGAGCAGTTCTTC; cdr3_aa: CASSQEGLLAGHNEQFF
d_call: .; clone_size: few; v_call: TRBV7-3; j_call: TRBJ2-7; cdr3_nt: TGTGCCAGCAGCTTGGGTGGGACTGGGGAATACGAGCAGTACTTC; cdr3_aa: CASSLGGTGEYEQYF
d_call: .; clone_size: few; v_call: TRBV6-5; j_call: TRBJ2-5; cdr3_nt: TGTGCCAGCAGTTATTTGAGGGGCTTAGAGACCCAGTACTTC; cdr3_aa: CASSYLRGLETQYF
d_call: TRBD1; clone_size: .; v_call: TRBV27; j_call: TRBJ2-4; cdr3_nt: TGTGCCAGCAGCTCTAAATACGGACAGGGCAGTCGGGGAAACATTCAGTACTTC; cdr3_aa: CASSSKYGQGSRGNIQYF
d_call: .; clone_size: .; v_call: TRBV2; j_call: TRBJ1-1; cdr3_nt: TGTGCCAGCAGTGGGACAGTGACACTTGACAACACTGAAGCTTTCTTT; cdr3_aa: CASSGTVTLDNTEAFF
d_call: .; clone_size: .; v_call: TRBV6-5; j_call: TRBJ2-4; cdr3_nt: TGTGCCAGCAGTTCTAACCCAAACATTCAGTACTTC; cdr3_aa: CASSSNPNIQYF
d_call: .; clone_size: few; v_call: TRBV9; j_call: TRBJ2-3; cdr3_nt: TGTGCCAGCAGCGTAGGTGTGTCTAGCACAGATACGCAGTATTTT; cdr3_aa: CASSVGVSSTDTQYF
d_call: .; clone_size: .; v_call: TRBV9; j_call: TRBJ1-6; cdr3_nt: TGTGCCAGCGCCGCCCAAACTTCACCCCTCCACTTT; cdr3_aa: CASAAQTSPLHF
d_call: TRBD2; clone_size: few; v_call: TRBV6-5; j_call: TRBJ2-7; cdr3_nt: TGTGCCAGCAGTTCTGACACTAGCGGGTTTTACGAGCAGTACTTC; cdr3_aa: CASSSDTSGFYEQYF
d_call: .; clone_size: few; v_call: TRBV6-1; j_call: TRBJ2-5; cdr3_nt: TGTGCCAGCAGCCCAGAGATGACCCCAGGGTGGGAGGAGACCCAGTACTTC; cdr3_aa: CASSPEMTPGWEETQYF
d_call: .; clone_size: .; v_call: TRBV7-3; j_call: TRBJ1-2; cdr3_nt: TGTGCCAGCAGCTTAAAGTCGGCAGGGGCCCTAGAAGGCTACACCTTC; cdr3_aa: CASSLKSAGALEGYTF
d_call: TRBD1; clone_size: .; v_call: TRBV7-2; j_call: TRBJ2-7; cdr3_nt: TGTGCCAGCAGCCGTTGGACAGGGGCGGACTACGAGCAGTACTTC; cdr3_aa: CASSRWTGADYEQYF
d_call: TRBD1; clone_size: few; v_call: TRBV12-3/TRBV12-4; j_call: TRBJ2-6; cdr3_nt: TGTGCCAGCGAACTAGGGACAGTCAGCTCTGGGGCCAACGTCCTGACTTTC; cdr3_aa: CASELGTVSSGANVLTF
d_call: .; clone_size: .; v_call: TRBV5-1; j_call: TRBJ2-5; cdr3_nt: TGCGCCAGCAGCTTGGAGGTCGGGGCCTATCAAGAGACCCAGTACTTC; cdr3_aa: CASSLEVGAYQETQYF
d_call: TRBD1; clone_size: .; v_call: TRBV5-1; j_call: TRBJ1-5; cdr3_nt: TGCGCCAGCAGTTCCGGGACAGTAAGTGATAGCAATCAGCCCCAGCATTTT; cdr3_aa: CASSSGTVSDSNQPQHF
d_call: TRBD1; clone_size: few; v_call: TRBV12-3/TRBV12-4; j_call: TRBJ1-5; cdr3_nt: TGTGCCAGCAGTCCCGGGACAGGGGGGACCCAGCATTTT; cdr3_aa: CASSPGTGGTQHF
d_call: .; clone_size: .; v_call: TRBV5-1; j_call: TRBJ2-1; cdr3_nt: TGCGCCAGCAGCTTGGTTAGCGGACAGAGGATGGGCAATGAGCAGTTCTTC; cdr3_aa: CASSLVSGQRMGNEQFF